The rows below give T cell receptor beta chains drawn from one sample of a study of T-cell memory formation after mild COVID-19. TCRdb analysed the 5' RACE reads with MiXCR anew, one entry per CDR3 protein. Counted here are some 200,000 distinct CDR3 sequences, about 22% occurring once; the ten biggest clones make up about 21%. The sequencing sample was made of PBMCs or a T cell subset sorted from them (not recorded which). The receptors come from an adult woman who had mild COVID-19 (a few samples of this study predate the infection). Cell type and time point are not known. The CDR3 runs from the conserved cysteine through the conserved F or W. Fields, in order: J gene, clone size, D gene, V gene, CDR3 DNA, CDR3 protein. A D gene is named only where the DNA matches it firmly. Only part of the rows carry a size: once, few, many, or a class if the clone is expanded.

J: TRBJ2-1; size: few; D: TRBD2; V: TRBV29-1; DNA: TGCAGCTGCTCGGGGGGACTATACAATGAGCAGTTCTTC; CDR3: CSCSGGLYNEQFF
J: TRBJ2-6; size: many; D: TRBD2; V: TRBV7-3; DNA: TGTGCCAGCAGCTTAAGCGGGGGGCTCGACTCTGGGGCCAACGTCCTGACTTTC; CDR3: CASSLSGGLDSGANVLTF
J: TRBJ1-1; size: NA; D: NA; V: TRBV4-3; DNA: TGCGCCAGCAGCCAAGTAACCGGGGCTGAAGCTTTCTTT; CDR3: CASSQVTGAEAFF
J: TRBJ1-1; size: NA; D: TRBD1; V: TRBV6-1; DNA: TGTGCCAGCAGTGAAGCAGACAGGGGGCCTGAAGCTTTCTTT; CDR3: CASSEADRGPEAFF
J: TRBJ2-2; size: NA; D: NA; V: TRBV11-2; DNA: TGTGCCAGCAGCGTAGACTTAGGCCACACCGGGGAGCTGTTTTTT; CDR3: CASSVDLGHTGELFF
J: TRBJ2-1; size: few; D: NA; V: TRBV24-1; DNA: TGTGCCACCAGTGATGGGGACAATGAGCAGTTCTTC; CDR3: CATSDGDNEQFF
J: TRBJ1-1; size: NA; D: TRBD1; V: TRBV9; DNA: TGTGCCAGCAGCGCCAGGTGGGGCGAGAACAGGGGTGAAGCTTTCTTT; CDR3: CASSARWGENRGEAFF
J: TRBJ2-7; size: NA; D: NA; V: TRBV6-5; DNA: TGTGCCAGCCTGGACAGCTCCTACGGACAGTACTTC; CDR3: CASLDSSYGQYF
J: TRBJ1-6; size: NA; D: NA; V: TRBV2; DNA: TGTGCCAGCAGACGACAGCTGAATTCACCCCTCCACTTT; CDR3: CASRRQLNSPLHF
J: TRBJ2-7; size: few; D: NA; V: TRBV7-2; DNA: TGTGCCAGCAGCCCTGCTTGGGTAGGAACGTATTCGCCCTACGAGCAGTACTTC; CDR3: CASSPAWVGTYSPYEQYF
J: TRBJ2-1; size: NA; D: NA; V: TRBV9; DNA: TGTGCCAGCAGCCCCGGAGGGAGTACTTACAATGAGCAGTTCTTC; CDR3: CASSPGGSTYNEQFF
J: TRBJ1-1; size: few; D: TRBD1; V: TRBV11-2; DNA: TGTGCCAGCAGCTTAGACCGGACAGGGGGCCACACTGAAGCTTTCTTT; CDR3: CASSLDRTGGHTEAFF
J: TRBJ2-5; size: few; D: NA; V: TRBV7-9; DNA: TGTGCCAGCAGCAGGGGACTGGATGAGACCCAGTACTTC; CDR3: CASSRGLDETQYF
J: TRBJ2-7; size: few; D: NA; V: TRBV7-6; DNA: TGTGCCAGCAGCGACGGCAGGGCCTCCTACGAGCAGTACTTC; CDR3: CASSDGRASYEQYF
J: TRBJ1-5; size: few; D: NA; V: TRBV7-8; DNA: TGTGCCAGCAGCTTAGGGGACGGGAATCAGCCCCAGCATTTT; CDR3: CASSLGDGNQPQHF
J: TRBJ2-6; size: few; D: NA; V: TRBV6-1; DNA: TGTGCCAGCAGTGAAGGCACTGGGGCCAACGTCCTGACTTTC; CDR3: CASSEGTGANVLTF
J: TRBJ2-7; size: NA; D: NA; V: TRBV7-2; DNA: TGTGCCAGCAGCCAAACCCGGGCTCGGGGCACCTACGAGCAGTACTTC; CDR3: CASSQTRARGTYEQYF
J: TRBJ1-1; size: many; D: TRBD1; V: TRBV12-3/TRBV12-4; DNA: TGTGCCAGCAGCCCCGGGCAGGGGGCATTTGGTAACACTGAAGCTTTCTTT; CDR3: CASSPGQGAFGNTEAFF
J: TRBJ2-1; size: NA; D: NA; V: TRBV12-3/TRBV12-4; DNA: TGTGCCAGCAGCCTGATAGCGGAGTCCTACAATGAGCAGTTCTTC; CDR3: CASSLIAESYNEQFF
J: TRBJ2-1; size: NA; D: NA; V: TRBV18; DNA: TGTGCCAGCTCACCACTGCGGGGCCCTGGCGATGAGCAGTTCTTC; CDR3: CASSPLRGPGDEQFF
J: TRBJ2-7; size: NA; D: NA; V: TRBV29-1; DNA: TGCAGCGTTTTGTCAGCTACTTCCTACGAGCAGTACTTC; CDR3: CSVLSATSYEQYF
J: TRBJ1-2; size: NA; D: NA; V: TRBV7-2; DNA: TGTGCCAGCAGCCCAGGGTGGGCACAACACTATGGCTACACCTTC; CDR3: CASSPGWAQHYGYTF
J: TRBJ2-7; size: few; D: TRBD2; V: TRBV20-1; DNA: TGCAGTGCTTCTAGGGGGACTAGCGGGACCTACGAGCAGTACTTC; CDR3: CSASRGTSGTYEQYF
J: TRBJ1-5; size: NA; D: NA; V: TRBV18; DNA: TGTGCCACCGCCCTCTATAGCAATCAGCCCCAGCATTTT; CDR3: CATALYSNQPQHF
J: TRBJ2-7; size: few; D: TRBD2; V: TRBV4-1; DNA: TGCGCCAGCAGCCAAGTCGGGACTAGCGGAGACGAGCAGTACTTC; CDR3: CASSQVGTSGDEQYF
J: TRBJ1-2; size: few; D: NA; V: TRBV9; DNA: TGTGCCAGCAGCGGTGGCAGGGGCCTCTATGGCTACACCTTC; CDR3: CASSGGRGLYGYTF
J: TRBJ2-2; size: few; D: NA; V: TRBV15; DNA: TGTGCCACCAGCCCTACCGCCCGGAACACCGGGGAGCTGTTTTTT; CDR3: CATSPTARNTGELFF
J: TRBJ2-2; size: few; D: NA; V: TRBV29-1; DNA: TGCAGCGTTGTAGCCGCGAACACCGGGGAGCTGTTTTTT; CDR3: CSVVAANTGELFF
J: TRBJ2-1; size: NA; D: NA; V: TRBV5-7; DNA: TGTGCCAGCAGCCCTTGGGGCCCGCCGAGCTCCTACAATGAGCAGTTCTTC; CDR3: CASSPWGPPSSYNEQFF
J: TRBJ2-1; size: few; D: NA; V: TRBV7-9; DNA: TGTGCCAGCAGCGGAGGCCGAAGCGCGTTCTCCTACAATGAGCAGTTCTTC; CDR3: CASSGGRSAFSYNEQFF
J: TRBJ2-1; size: few; D: NA; V: TRBV24-1; DNA: TGTGCCACCAGTGATTCGACAGTTTCCTCACCCTACAATGAGCAGTTCTTC; CDR3: CATSDSTVSSPYNEQFF
J: TRBJ1-1; size: NA; D: NA; V: TRBV11-3; DNA: TGTGCCAGCAGCCCCCAGGTGGGTCTACGACGCGAAGCTTTCTTT; CDR3: CASSPQVGLRREAFF
J: TRBJ2-1; size: NA; D: TRBD2; V: TRBV5-1; DNA: TGCGCCAGCAGCTTGGAAGGTAGCGGGAGACGCAGCGAGCAGTTCTTC; CDR3: CASSLEGSGRRSEQFF
J: TRBJ2-2; size: NA; D: NA; V: TRBV12-3/TRBV12-4; DNA: TGTGCCAGCAGTTTATCCCCCAGCGGGCAAAACACCGGGGAGCTGTTTTTT; CDR3: CASSLSPSGQNTGELFF
J: TRBJ2-1; size: NA; D: NA; V: TRBV5-1; DNA: TGCGCCAGCAGCTCAGGGGTCAACAATGAGCAGTTCTTC; CDR3: CASSSGVNNEQFF
J: TRBJ1-1; size: NA; D: NA; V: TRBV9; DNA: TGTGCCAGCAACCAAGGAGGGCAGTGGGGAACTGAAGCTTTCTTT; CDR3: CASNQGGQWGTEAFF
J: TRBJ2-2; size: medium-sized; D: NA; V: TRBV20-1; DNA: TGCAGTGCTAGAGATGGCAGGGAGAACGGGGAGCTGTTTTTT; CDR3: CSARDGRENGELFF
J: TRBJ1-2; size: few; D: NA; V: TRBV5-1; DNA: TGCGCCAGCAGCCCTGGGACCCTCGACGGAAACTATGGCTACACCTTC; CDR3: CASSPGTLDGNYGYTF
J: TRBJ2-7; size: many; D: TRBD2; V: TRBV27; DNA: TGTGCCAGCAGTCCGCTACTAGCGGGGAGGGAGCAGTACTTC; CDR3: CASSPLLAGREQYF
J: TRBJ2-1; size: NA; D: TRBD2; V: TRBV7-9; DNA: TGTGCCAGCATCGGACTAGCGGGAGGCTCTTACAATGAGCAGTTCTTC; CDR3: CASIGLAGGSYNEQFF
J: TRBJ2-7; size: many; D: NA; V: TRBV7-9; DNA: TGTGCCAGCAGCCGAAAAACATCCTACGAGCAGTACTTC; CDR3: CASSRKTSYEQYF
J: TRBJ1-2; size: few; D: TRBD1; V: TRBV4-1; DNA: TGCGCCAGCAGTCCTTCCGACAGGGAAGATGGCTACACCTTC; CDR3: CASSPSDREDGYTF
J: TRBJ2-3; size: NA; D: NA; V: TRBV4-1; DNA: TGCGCCAGCAGCCAAGAAAGATCCCCAGATACGCAGTATTTT; CDR3: CASSQERSPDTQYF
J: TRBJ2-7; size: NA; D: NA; V: TRBV5-1; DNA: TGCGCCAGCAGCTTGGGGGACGGTGCCTACGAGCAGTACTTC; CDR3: CASSLGDGAYEQYF
J: TRBJ1-2; size: NA; D: TRBD1; V: TRBV24-1; DNA: TGTGCCACCAGTGACCGCCACAGGGGTGGAGGCTACACCTTC; CDR3: CATSDRHRGGGYTF